This T cell receptor beta chain was observed in a study of T-cell memory formation after mild COVID-19. This clonotype has more than one count but fewer than ten. The target antigen is unknown. Findings and caveats of the study: The appearance of some responding clones in pre-infection memory suggested that cross-reactive memory joined.

With V trimmed by 0 bases and J by 5 bases, 8 bases remained unmatched. The germline gives CDR1 SGHDT, CDR2 YYEEEE. There are 17 residues in the CDR3. TCRdb itself ran the 5' RACE reads through MiXCR, one entry per CDR3 protein. The data show some 350,000 distinct CDR3 sequences, approximately 15% seen once. This TCR derives from a man aged 18-30 years who had mild COVID-19 (a few samples of this study predate the infection). Cell type and time point are not known. This chain joins TRBV5-6 and TRBJ1-5, with 10 positions matching TRBD1. The source material was PBMCs or a T cell subset sorted from them (not recorded which). The CDR3 bases are TGTGCCAGCAGCTTGGAGGAGACAGGGGGCTTGCATCAGCCCCAGCATTTT. This encodes CASSLEETGGLHQPQHF.